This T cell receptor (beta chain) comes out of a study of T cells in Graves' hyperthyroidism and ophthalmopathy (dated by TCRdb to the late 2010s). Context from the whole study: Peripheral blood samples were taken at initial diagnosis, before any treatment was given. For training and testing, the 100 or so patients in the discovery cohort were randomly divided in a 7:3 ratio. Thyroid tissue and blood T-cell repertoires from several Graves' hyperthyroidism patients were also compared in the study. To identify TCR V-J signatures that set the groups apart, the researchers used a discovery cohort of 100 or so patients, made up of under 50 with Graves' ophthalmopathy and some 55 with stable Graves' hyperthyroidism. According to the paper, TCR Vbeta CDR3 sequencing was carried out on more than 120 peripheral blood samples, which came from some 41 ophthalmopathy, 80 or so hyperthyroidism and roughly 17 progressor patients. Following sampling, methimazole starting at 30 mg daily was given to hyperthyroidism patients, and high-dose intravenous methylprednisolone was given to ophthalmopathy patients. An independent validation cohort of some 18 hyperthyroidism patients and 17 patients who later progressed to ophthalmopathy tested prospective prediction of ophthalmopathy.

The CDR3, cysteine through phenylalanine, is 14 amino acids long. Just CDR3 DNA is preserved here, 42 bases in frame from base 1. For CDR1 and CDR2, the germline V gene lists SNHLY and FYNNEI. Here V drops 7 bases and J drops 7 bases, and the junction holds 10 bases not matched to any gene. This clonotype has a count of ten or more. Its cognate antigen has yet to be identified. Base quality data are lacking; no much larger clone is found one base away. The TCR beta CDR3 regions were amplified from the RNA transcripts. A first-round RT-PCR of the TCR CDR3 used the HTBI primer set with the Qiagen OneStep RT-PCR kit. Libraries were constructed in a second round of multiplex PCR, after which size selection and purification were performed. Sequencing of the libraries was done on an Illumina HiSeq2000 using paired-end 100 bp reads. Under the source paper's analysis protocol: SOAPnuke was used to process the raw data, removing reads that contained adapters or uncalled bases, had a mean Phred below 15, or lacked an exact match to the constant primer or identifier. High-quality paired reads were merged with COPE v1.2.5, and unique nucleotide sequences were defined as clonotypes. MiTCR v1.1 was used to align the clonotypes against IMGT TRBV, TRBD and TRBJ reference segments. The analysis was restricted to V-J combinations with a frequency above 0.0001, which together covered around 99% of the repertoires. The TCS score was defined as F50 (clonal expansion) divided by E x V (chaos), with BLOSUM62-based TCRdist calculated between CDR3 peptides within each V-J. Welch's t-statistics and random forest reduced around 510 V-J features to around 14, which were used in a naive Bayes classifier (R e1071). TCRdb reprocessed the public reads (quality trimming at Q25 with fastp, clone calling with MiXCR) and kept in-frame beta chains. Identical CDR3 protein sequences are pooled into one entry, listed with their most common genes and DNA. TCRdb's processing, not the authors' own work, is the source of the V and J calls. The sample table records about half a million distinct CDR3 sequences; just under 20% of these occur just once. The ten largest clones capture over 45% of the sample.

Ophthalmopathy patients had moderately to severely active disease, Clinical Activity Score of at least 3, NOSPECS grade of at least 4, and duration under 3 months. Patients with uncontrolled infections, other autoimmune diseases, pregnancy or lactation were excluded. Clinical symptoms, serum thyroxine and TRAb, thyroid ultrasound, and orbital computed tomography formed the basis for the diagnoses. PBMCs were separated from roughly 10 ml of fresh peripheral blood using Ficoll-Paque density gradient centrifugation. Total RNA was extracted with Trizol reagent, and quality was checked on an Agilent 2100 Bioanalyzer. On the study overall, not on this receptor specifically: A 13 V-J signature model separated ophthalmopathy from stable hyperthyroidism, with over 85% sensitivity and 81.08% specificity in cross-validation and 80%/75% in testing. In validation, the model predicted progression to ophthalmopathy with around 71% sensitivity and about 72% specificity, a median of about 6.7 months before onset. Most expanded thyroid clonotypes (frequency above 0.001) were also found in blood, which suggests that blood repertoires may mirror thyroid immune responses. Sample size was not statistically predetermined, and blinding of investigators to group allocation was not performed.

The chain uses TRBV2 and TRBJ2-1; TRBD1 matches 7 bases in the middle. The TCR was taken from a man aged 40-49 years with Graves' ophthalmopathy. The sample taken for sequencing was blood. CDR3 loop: CASNLLTGLNEQFF. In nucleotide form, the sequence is TGTGCCAGCAACCTACTGACAGGGCTGAATGAGCAGTTCTTC.